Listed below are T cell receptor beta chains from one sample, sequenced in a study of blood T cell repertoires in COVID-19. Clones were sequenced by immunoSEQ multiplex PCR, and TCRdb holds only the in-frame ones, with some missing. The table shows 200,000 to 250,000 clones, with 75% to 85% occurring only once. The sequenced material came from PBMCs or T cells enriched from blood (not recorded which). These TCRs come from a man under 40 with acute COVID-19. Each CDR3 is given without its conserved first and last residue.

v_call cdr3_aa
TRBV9 ASSVTGAGLAF
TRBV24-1 ATSETGGQTEAF
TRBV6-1 ASSEAGTGALGRNTIY
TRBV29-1 SVGAGQETQY
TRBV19 ASSPLPNTEAF
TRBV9 ASSGNGYT
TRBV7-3 ASSLKRGEELF
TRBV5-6 ASSLRAGFSGPQH
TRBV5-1 ASRRQGLDEQY
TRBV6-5 AARGNPPIREQF
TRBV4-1 ASSQDYEAGGGLNYGYT
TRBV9 ASSATGTEGTEAF
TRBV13 ASSLGRGRGNTEAF
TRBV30 AWSSMTGVHEKLF
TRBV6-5 ASRYTLGGEAF
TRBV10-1 ASSVGQGAREQY
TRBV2 ASIGGSYEQY
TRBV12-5 ASGLDGTGLY
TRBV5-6 ASSYGLSAETQY
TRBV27 ASSPMGGRANYGYT
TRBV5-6 ASSLSVQWSSYEQY
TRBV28 ASSFSSSYEQY
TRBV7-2 ASSLARGETQY
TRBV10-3 AITTGLANTEAF